The T cell receptor (beta chain) under discussion was sequenced for a study of OX40 agonist ivuxolimab in advanced cancers. The repertoire was sequenced with immunoSEQ multiplex PCR; TCRdb's copy has only in-frame clones and lacks some. The data show approximately 110,000 clones, 85% to 95% seen once. The source of this sequence is an adult with an advanced solid tumor such as melanoma, head and neck, liver or kidney cancer. The sequencing used CD4+ or CD8+ T cells sorted from blood, collected in a trial of the OX40 agonist ivuxolimab.

In DNA, the CDR3 is TGTGCCATAGGTCGAGCGGGAGGGATAGATACGCAGTATTTT. Encoded protein: CAIGRAGGIDTQYF. This chain links TRBV10-3 with TRBJ2-3; TRBD2 matches at 10 bases. The CDR3 length is 14 residues. J lost 5 bases, V lost 9 bases, and 8 bases had no gene match. CDR1 and CDR2 (germline): ENHRY, SYGVKD.